This T cell receptor beta chain was found in a study of cytomegalovirus exposure and HLA in healthy donors (dated by TCRdb to about 2017). Context from the whole study: According to an earlier analysis of 550 to 700 of the donors, about 190 million T cells yielded roughly 110 million unique TCR beta sequences and 276 Gb of sequence data. Genome-wide SNP genotypes for about 65% of the 666 donors were used in a later genetic analysis, which treated that subset as a discovery cohort. An earlier analysis of several hundred of the donors applied high-throughput TCR beta sequencing to assess whether each TCR beta V gene segment acted as functional or pseudogenic. To predict cytomegalovirus infection status, the study combined high-throughput TCR immunosequencing, statistical association of individual TCRs with disease status, and machine learning. The number of donors typed differed by locus, with roughly 629-640 for A, B, C, DRB1 and DQB1, roughly 550 for DQA1, 600 to 610 for DPA1, and some 440 for DPB1. The study aimed to test whether signatures of past pathogen exposure could be identified by cataloging public T cell receptors. HLA typing covered class I and class II loci at four-digit resolution. Donor age, sex, ethnicity and CMV serostatus were collected together with the repertoire data. The study used immunosequencing to profile the T cell repertoires of approximately 630 subjects and linked those repertoires to cytomegalovirus serostatus. A separate validation cohort of approximately 120 different subjects was used in addition to the roughly 670-subject first cohort. Rather than using new phenotypic data, the later analysis identified candidate immune exposures from TCR beta sequences and from how often those sequences occurred across donors. Roughly 300 gigabases of sequencing data and approximately 85 million unique TCR sequences were included in an early release covering several hundred HLA-typed donors. To study patterns of TCR occurrence, a later analysis re-analyzed previously published TCR beta repertoires from 500 to 850 donors and added high-resolution HLA genotyping. Every discovery cohort repertoire had been produced on one sequencing platform. Because of strong linkage in the cohort, 4 to 6 DR-DQ haplotypes were treated as single units for association and clustering. Among the roughly 370 genotyped donors, around 79% belonged to the genetic ancestry cluster associated with self-reported Caucasian donors. Among roughly 400 genotyped donors of the cohort, an average of approximately 240,000 unique TCR beta nucleotide sequences was sequenced per donor, of which about 19% were non-productive.

Libraries came from the immunoSEQ multiplex PCR assay. The multiplex PCR relied on a mix of 60 forward primers for TCR Vbeta segments and 13 reverse primers for TCR Jbeta segments. A multiplex PCR assay on genomic DNA amplified the CDR3 region of rearranged TCR beta genes. The amplified TCR beta libraries were sequenced on the Illumina HiSeq System as 87-base-pair reads. The study's processing was this. A later analysis tallied tens of millions of unique TCR beta chains across the 550 to 850 repertoires, and some 12 million of those chains were shared by two or more donors. Raw reads were error-corrected and collapsed into unique sequences by a nearest-neighbor algorithm in which closely related sequences were merged to remove PCR and sequencing errors. CDR3 sequences were aligned to IMGT reference sequences to assign V, D and J gene segments. For a sequence to be retained, a match of at least six nucleotides was required to both a V gene segment and a J gene segment. Rearrangements were classified as productive when the CDR3 lacked stop codons and remained in frame with V and J, and all other rearrangements were classified as non-productive. CDR3 was defined by IMGT convention, running from the second conserved V-encoded cysteine to the conserved J-encoded phenylalanine. In an earlier analysis of approximately 500 of the donors, sequences lacking an unambiguous match to a single V gene segment were excluded. An earlier analysis of about 590 of the donors classified V segments as functional when productive rearrangements were above 56.7% and as segregating when the standard deviation between donors was above 5%. A statistical classification framework was developed to diagnose cytomegalovirus status using the catalog of TCR beta chain sequences. In a later analysis, V and J genes were assigned by comparing TCR nucleotide sequences against IMGT/GENE-DB human TR gene sequences. Using the TCRdist pipeline, a later analysis assigned CDR3 sequences along with most-parsimonious VDJ recombination scenarios. A later analysis defined each TCR beta chain by its CDR3 amino acid sequence plus V-gene family, and excluded reads lacking a unique V-gene family. As a way to deal with suspected cross-contamination and a sequencing artifact, a later analysis dropped hundreds of nucleotide sequences that were highly shared and had low generation probability. In a later analysis, a clonal expansion index for each public chain was calculated from normalized within-repertoire ranks of inferred template counts. A later analysis computed generation probabilities with a VDJ recombination model fitted to out-of-frame rearrangements, and checked the results against IGoR. In a later analysis, hypergeometric tests were used to score TCR-TCR, TCR-HLA and TCR-CMV co-occurrence, with a repertoire-size bias correction applied to TCR pairs. To estimate false discovery rates, a later analysis permuted the HLA or CMV assignments 20 times. In a later analysis, co-occurring TCRs were grouped with DBSCAN, and TCRdist sequence similarity was added when clustering was performed within HLA-allele-positive subsets. Repertoires with fewer than 30,000 or more than 120,000 public chains were left out of co-occurrence clustering, as were several repertoires with anomalous nucleotide sharing. This is the immuneACCESS table as TCRdb keeps it, with only in-frame sequences that have V and J called. A part of the clones is gone; compared with another copy, unresolved V genes explain less than half, and the rest is unexplained. V, J and clone size were drawn from that table, and D and trimming were deduced from the DNA. The sample table records 160,000 or so clones; approximately 86% of these occur just once. Around 1.8% of the sample is held by the ten biggest clonotypes.

What the research found in general, with its limitations: Some IMGT-functional V segments, including TRBV6-2 and TRBV6-3, could not be told apart with the 87-base-pair reads, so those segments were excluded. Across donors, most TCR sequences were observed very rarely, whereas some public TCRs were present in many individuals. The presence/absence analyses assumed that sequencing depth was roughly uniform across donors, and that assumption may not be true. A later analysis found that TCR association rates varied across HLA loci, with DRB1 alleles showing the most associated TCRs and HLA-C alleles the fewest. HLA typing was unavailable for some donors at each locus, so association tests used only the typed subset. Compared with the approximately 710-donor mean, donors in an Asian-associated ancestry cluster had fewer N-insertions in productive TCRs, according to a later genetic analysis. In vitro tests confirmed that a few of the cytomegalovirus-associated TCR beta chains recognize cytomegalovirus antigens. A further reported finding was that TCR beta sequences accurately predicted the HLA-A and HLA-B alleles for most subjects in the first cohort. Assigning TCR associations to individual alleles was difficult when HLA alleles, especially DR and DQ, strongly co-occurred. This cohort had only TCR beta chains sequenced, and the lack of alpha or paired-chain data limited which features could be detected. According to a later analysis, parvovirus B19, influenza, CMV and Epstein-Barr virus appeared linked to several top co-occurrence clusters. In a later genetic analysis, a missense DCLRE1C variant was associated with V-gene and J-gene trimming of TCR beta chains, and the association was replicated in an independent cohort. Immune exposure information for the cohort was limited to CMV serostatus. In both the original and validation cohorts, the classifier was reported to diagnose cytomegalovirus status with high specificity and sensitivity. In a later analysis, HLA-associated TCR beta chains were found to be more clonally expanded and to have lower generation probabilities than equally common non-associated chains. A total of 150 to 200 TCR beta chains were listed by the study as associated with cytomegalovirus. Because counts were too low, about 17 rarely observed V segments, including chromosome 9 orphons, were excluded from the earlier analysis of some 590 of the donors. According to the authors, the approach could potentially be generalized to other disease states and immunological phenotypes. An earlier analysis of approximately 570 of the donors showed that most TCR beta V segments appeared in productive rearrangements either about 90% or about 30% of the time, which broadly matched IMGT annotations. Correlated functional status among segregating V segments might reflect linkage disequilibrium, but an unknown experimental factor could not be ruled out. In a later analysis, about 16,000 TCR beta sequences were associated with specific HLA alleles at a false discovery rate of 0.05. The sequencing pipeline was judged likely to have produced a cluster of highly shared sequence variants as a technical artifact. Most CMV-associated TCR beta chains appeared to be HLA-restricted in a later analysis, and the HLA associations seemed to be driven largely by CMV exposure.

The cohort consisted of approximately 670 healthy bone marrow donors. At the time of sampling, every cohort member was nominally healthy, though immune exposures that went unrecorded were likely present. The donor tested CMV seronegative, placing the donor among the roughly 400 seronegative members of the cohort. Each donor provided a peripheral blood sample, and peripheral blood mononuclear cells were used for TCR beta sequencing. Genomic DNA was extracted from the blood cell samples with the Qiagen DNeasy Blood Extraction Kit. To note about this clone: Its binding antigen is unknown. No much larger clone exists at a distance of one base, and base qualities are not known.

Its CDR3 holds 15 amino acids, cysteine through phenylalanine. CDR3 DNA is the only sequence kept; it has 45 bases, read in frame from the first base. Trimming at the junction amounts to 6 bases on V and 1 base on J, and the germline ends lie 15 bases apart. CDR1 MRHNA and CDR2 SNTAGT were looked up in the germline V gene. The sequence links TRBV6-4 to TRBJ1-2; a tentative D call is TRBD1 (6 bases match). Sequenced material: PBMCs. The source is a woman between 18 and 29 years old in good health and CMV-seronegative. CDR3 loop: CASREWAGDNYGYTF. Read as DNA, the sequence is TGTGCCAGCAGGGAGTGGGCAGGGGATAACTATGGCTACACCTTC.